A single sample is the source of the 30 T cell receptor beta chains below, sequenced in a study of cytomegalovirus exposure and HLA in healthy donors. Primers for the PCR totalled 60 Vbeta and 13 Jbeta. The assay was immunoSEQ multiplex PCR, and TCRdb's table has in-frame clones only and misses some. Among around 100,000 clones listed, around 75% were seen once. Sequenced sample: PBMCs. These receptors came from a woman aged 25-40 years in good health and CMV-seronegative.

V is TRBV2 and J is TRBJ2-3; TRBD2 aligns across 7 bases. V dropped 6 bases and J dropped 6; count of bases not matched to a gene: 6. Germline V lookup: CDR1 SNHLY, CDR2 FYNNEI. The CDR3 totals 13 residues. CDR3 region: CASSPELADTQYF. CDR3 sequence (DNA): TGTGCCAGCAGCCCCGAACTAGCGGATACGCAGTATTTT.

The rearrangement joins TRBV6-5 to TRBJ1-1, with a weak D call TRBD1 (5 bases). Per the germline V gene, CDR1 is MNHEY and CDR2 is SVGAGI. The germline V and J ends were trimmed by 1 base and 5 bases, with 14 bases remaining between them. CDR3 length: 15 amino acids. The CDR3, as DNA: TGTGCCAGCAGTTACTTCCAGGGTGATGGTACTGAAGCTTTCTTT. Translated: CASSYFQGDGTEAFF.

The rearrangement joins TRBV7-6 to TRBJ1-3; possible D gene TRBD1, 5 bases. Trimming shortened V by 5 bases and J by 0 bases, and 14 bases separated the two germline ends. The CDR3 runs to 16 residues. Germline CDR1 and CDR2: SGHVS and FNYEAQ. CDR3 loop: CASSPGHSSSGNTIYF. The CDR3 DNA sequence: TGTGCCAGCAGCCCTGGACACTCGAGCTCTGGAAACACCATATATTTT.

The chain joins TRBV19 to TRBJ2-5; TRBD1 agrees at 8 bases. CDR1 is LNHDA, CDR2 SQIVND, per germline (reference sequence). The V gene end was trimmed by 3 bases and the J gene end by 3 bases; junction bases not matched to a gene: 9. The CDR3 is 16 amino acids. CDR3 in amino acids: CASSMGPQTGEETQYF. The CDR3 region has the DNA TGTGCCAGTAGTATGGGACCCCAGACAGGGGAAGAGACCCAGTACTTC. Filled out from reference TRBV19 and TRBJ2-5, the complete variable domain reads DGGITQSPKYLFRKEGQNVTLSCEQNLNHDAMYWYRQDPGQGLRLIYYSQIVNDFQKGDIAEGYSVSREKKESFPLTVTSAQKNPTAFYLCASSMGPQTGEETQYFGPGTRLLVL.

This clone was observed a few times. The chain has TRBV10-3 and TRBJ2-3; TRBD2 agrees at 7 bases. Germline values: CDR1 ENHRY, CDR2 SYGVKD. The CDR3 runs to 13 residues. V trimming: 6 bases; J trimming: 14 bases; junction bases outside the gene matches: 14. In DNA, the CDR3 is TGTGCCATCAGCCCCTCGGCTAGCGGTTATATGTATTTT. This gives the protein CAISPSASGYMYF.

This rearrangement joins TRBV19 to TRBJ1-5; D might be TRBD1 (5 bases). CDR1 and CDR2 (germline): LNHDA, SQIVND (reference sequence). This CDR3 contains 14 residues. The V gene lost 5 bases and the J gene lost 3 bases, with 11 bases spanning the gap. CDR3 sequence reads: CASSRGFPNQPQHF. As DNA, the CDR3 is TGTGCCAGTAGTCGGGGGTTCCCCAATCAGCCCCAGCATTTT.

This chain links TRBV27 with TRBJ1-1; 8 nucleotides match TRBD1. CDR1 and CDR2 from the germline V gene are MNHEY and SMNVEV (reference sequence). Trimming removed 4 bases from V and 8 bases from J; junction bases left unmatched: 3. The CDR3 totals 12 residues. The CDR3, as DNA: TGTGCCAGCAGTTCTCAGGGGGCGGAAGCTTTCTTT. Translating it yields CASSSQGAEAFF.

The chain couples TRBV5-6 to TRBJ1-2; 8 bases line up with TRBD1. The germline V gene encodes CDR1 SGHDT and CDR2 YYEEEE. The J segment lost 3 bases and the V segment lost 4 bases, leaving 8 bases of the junction unmatched. This CDR3 has 15 amino acids. CDR3 nucleotides: TGTGCCAGCAGCGGCTGGGACAGGCCTTACTATGGCTACACCTTC. Protein sequence: CASSGWDRPYYGYTF.

The chain combines TRBV28 with TRBJ2-1, with 7 bases aligning to TRBD2. The CDR3 sequence is 14 residues long. Trimming removed 2 bases from V and 9 bases from J; junction bases left unmatched: 7. Germline V gene data show CDR1 as MDHEN and CDR2 as SYDVKM. DNA of the CDR3: TGTGCCAGCAGTTTAGGCGGGAGTAGAGTTGAGCAGTTCTTC. Translated, it gives CASSLGGSRVEQFF.

This clone was counted a few times. The genes are TRBV4-3 and TRBJ1-3; D is possibly TRBD1 (5 bases). V lost 4 bases and J lost 0, with 13 bases in between. The CDR3 length is 16 residues. Germline lookup yields CDR1 LGHNA and CDR2 YSLEER. The CDR3 here is CASSLERTNSGNTIYF. DNA for the CDR3: TGCGCCAGCAGCCTCGAGAGGACAAACTCTGGAAACACCATATATTTT.

The count of this clone is one. This chain connects TRBV5-8 to TRBJ1-1; TRBD1 matches at 9 bases. With V trimmed by 0 bases and J by 11 bases, 2 bases remained unmatched. Looked up from germline, CDR1 is SGHTS and CDR2 is YDEGEE. CDR3 length: 12 residues. The CDR3 loop reads CASSLGTGEAFF. In DNA, the CDR3 is TGTGCCAGCAGCTTGGGGACAGGGGAGGCTTTCTTT.

This clone was counted a single time. The chain is built from TRBV7-6 and TRBJ2-2; 11 nucleotides align to TRBD2. This CDR3 region has 16 residues. Trimming took 3 bases from V and 4 from J; bases not matched to a gene: 4. Germline V gene sequence: CDR1 SGHVS, CDR2 FNYEAQ. CDR3 sequence: CASSFELAGATGELFF. In DNA form, the CDR3 reads TGTGCCAGCAGCTTCGAACTAGCGGGGGCCACCGGGGAGCTGTTTTTT.

CDR3 in DNA: TGTGCCAGCAGCGCCAGGACAGGCCTTAACAATGAGCAGTTCTTC. It specifies CASSARTGLNNEQFF. The rearrangement joins TRBV7-2 to TRBJ2-1, with TRBD1 matching over 7 bases. With 5 bases clipped from V and 5 bases from J, the junction kept 9 bases outside the gene matches. The germline gives CDR1 SGHTA, CDR2 FQGNSA. The CDR3 loop spans 15 amino acids. The full variable domain, completed using reference TRBV7-2 and TRBJ2-1, is GAGVSQSPSNKVTEKGKDVELRCDPISGHTALYWYRQSLGQGLEFLIYFQGNSAPDKSGLPSDRFSAERTGGSVSTLTIQRTQQEDSAVYLCASSARTGLNNEQFFGPGTRLTVL.

This chain joins TRBV7-6 and TRBJ1-2; 8 bases align to TRBD1. The CDR3 is 13 residues long. Germline values: CDR1 SGHVS, CDR2 FNYEAQ. V shed 5 bases, J shed 4 bases, and the junction held 3 bases outside the gene matches. CDR3 in amino acids: CASSPDRGYGYTF. The DNA for the CDR3 is TGTGCCAGCAGCCCCGACAGGGGCTATGGCTACACCTTC.

The chain recombines TRBV19 with TRBJ1-3, with D possibly TRBD1 on 6 matching bases. This CDR3 region has 16 residues. Germline V CDR1 and CDR2: LNHDA, SQIVND (reference sequence). The ends were cut back, 4 bases at V and 4 bases at J, with 17 bases in the middle. CDR3 sequence reads: CASSNRARAGGNTIYF. The CDR3 nucleotides are TGTGCCAGTAGTAACAGGGCCCGCGCCGGGGGAAACACCATATATTTT.

This clone was seen a few times. CDR3: CASTGGLEVYGYTF. DNA of the CDR3: TGTGCCAGCACCGGGGGACTGGAGGTCTATGGCTACACCTTC. The gene calls are TRBV6-1 and TRBJ1-2, with D possibly being TRBD1 (5 bases). There are 14 residues in the CDR3. Trimming shortened V by 7 bases and J by 4 bases, and 16 bases separated the two germline ends. Germline V gives CDR1 MNHNS, CDR2 SASEGT.

The count of this clone is one. The chain recombines TRBV7-9 with TRBJ1-1; D is ambiguous. This CDR3 has 14 residues. Trimming left V 1 base short and J 1 base short, with 7 bases between. In germline, CDR1 is SEHNR, CDR2 FQNEAQ (reference sequence). The CDR3 region is CASSLDRQNTEAFF. CDR3 DNA: TGTGCCAGCAGCTTAGACAGACAGAACACTGAAGCTTTCTTT.

This chain links TRBV25-1 with TRBJ1-2; TRBD1 matches at 7 bases. Trimming at V came to 3 bases and at J to 2 bases, leaving 6 bases not matched to a gene. The CDR3 spans 15 residues. Germline V lookup: CDR1 MGHDK, CDR2 SYGVNS. This chain's CDR3 is CASSDPGTANYGYTF. CDR3 DNA sequence: TGTGCCAGCAGTGACCCCGGGACAGCGAACTATGGCTACACCTTC.

The CDR3 DNA reads TGTGCCAGCAGCTTACCTTGGGGGGGCAGTTCGGGCGGCTACACCTTC. Translation: CASSLPWGGSSGGYTF. The chain joins TRBV11-2 to TRBJ1-2; TRBD1 might be the D (6 bases). The CDR3 spans 16 residues. The germline CDR1 and CDR2 sequences are SGHAT and FQNNGV. Between the trimmed V and J ends, which lost 2 bases and 8 bases, there was a span of 21 bases.

This chain links TRBV6-5 with TRBJ1-1; TRBD1 is a possible D gene (6 bases). V was trimmed by 6 bases and J by 5 bases, leaving 16 bases between them. Germline CDR1 is MNHEY and CDR2 is SVGAGI. This CDR3 is built from 14 residues. DNA for the CDR3: TGTGCCAGCAGACTTCAGGGGAGGGAGACTGAAGCTTTCTTT. Its protein product is CASRLQGRETEAFF.

This rearrangement joins TRBV6-1 to TRBJ1-5, with D perhaps matching TRBD1 (5 bases). Trimming pared 8 bases from V and 5 bases from J, leaving 19 bases between. CDR1 and CDR2 from the germline V gene are MNHNS and SASEGT. The CDR3 contains 15 residues. This chain's CDR3 is CASLKGQGGYQPQHF. CDR3 sequence (DNA): TGTGCCAGCTTAAAGGGGCAGGGAGGGTATCAGCCCCAGCATTTT.

The chain carries TRBV5-1 and TRBJ1-1; D ambiguous. V was trimmed by 1 base and J by 0 bases, leaving 7 bases between them. CDR1 is SGHRS, CDR2 YFSETQ, per germline. The CDR3 has 14 residues. Here the CDR3 DNA reads TGCGCCAGCAGCTTGTTTAGTATGAACACTGAAGCTTTCTTT. It yields the protein CASSLFSMNTEAFF.

The rearrangement uses TRBV4-1 and TRBJ1-2; D perhaps matches TRBD1 (5 bases). The length of the CDR3 is 17 residues. V shed 2 bases and J shed 5 bases, with 21 bases lying between them. CDR1 and CDR2 from the germline V gene are MGHRA and YSYEKL. The CDR3 spells CASSQYKDTPTEYGYTF. DNA of the CDR3: TGCGCCAGCAGCCAATACAAGGACACTCCAACGGAGTATGGCTACACCTTC.

The J gene is TRBJ2-1, the V gene TRBV6-5; tentative D call: TRBD2 (6 bases). The CDR3 is 15 residues long. V lost 0 bases, J lost 8 bases, and 14 bases lay in between. Germline V lookup: CDR1 MNHEY, CDR2 SVGAGI. The CDR3 DNA is TGTGCCAGCAGTTACTCGATCGGGAGCAGCGATGAGCAGTTCTTC. Translating gives CASSYSIGSSDEQFF.

This rearrangement joins TRBV18 to TRBJ1-1, with no clear D. Germline-derived CDR1 and CDR2 are KGHSH and LQKENI. CDR3 length: 17 amino acids. Trimming removed 3 bases from V and 3 bases from J, with 20 bases in between. The CDR3 loop reads CASSPSQEVVGDTEAFF. The CDR3 DNA reads as TGTGCCAGCTCACCGTCTCAAGAGGTAGTAGGTGACACTGAAGCTTTCTTT.

This clone was detected once. The gene calls are TRBV29-1 and TRBJ1-4; D unresolved. V lost 5 bases and J 0 bases, leaving 10 bases between the germline ends. The CDR3 loop spans 14 amino acids. CDR1 is SQVTM, CDR2 ANQGSEA, per germline. This CDR3 is CSVRVVATNEKLFF. CDR3 nucleotide sequence: TGCAGCGTTCGGGTGGTTGCAACTAATGAAAAACTGTTTTTT. Using reference TRBV29-1 and TRBJ1-4 for the parts outside the CDR3, the full variable domain is SAVISQKPSRDICQRGTSLTIQCQVDSQVTMMFWYRQQPGQSLTLIATANQGSEATYESGFVIDKFPISRPNLTFSTLTVSNMSPEDSSIYLCSVRVVATNEKLFFGSGTQLSVL.

The CDR3 protein is CASRQDRGRQTEAFF. The CDR3 nucleotides read TGTGCCAGCAGGCAGGACAGGGGGCGGCAAACTGAAGCTTTCTTT. V and J are TRBV6-5 and TRBJ1-1, with 11 nucleotides matching TRBD1. V shed 6 bases, J shed 5 bases, and the junction held 8 bases outside the gene matches. The germline CDR1 and CDR2 sequences are MNHEY and SVGAGI. The CDR3 is 15 residues long.

The chain uses TRBV7-9 and TRBJ2-5, with D perhaps TRBD2 (7 bases). Germline CDR1 and CDR2: SEHNR and FQNEAQ (reference sequence). The V gene lost 11 bases and the J gene lost 1 base, with 17 bases spanning the gap. The CDR3 loop spans 14 amino acids. The CDR3 sequence: CAGGFGGGQETQYF. Here the CDR3 DNA reads TGTGCCGGGGGCTTCGGCGGGGGCCAAGAGACCCAGTACTTC.

The rearrangement links TRBV6-1 to TRBJ2-3; TRBD2 might be the D (6 bases). Trimming took 4 bases from V and 8 from J, leaving 13 bases between them. Germline loops: CDR1 MNHNS, CDR2 SASEGT. CDR3 length: 13 amino acids. The CDR3 loop reads CASSVATGGTQYF. In DNA form, the CDR3 reads TGTGCCAGCAGTGTAGCGACCGGGGGTACGCAGTATTTT.

CDR3 protein: CASSVQGANEKLFF. DNA of the CDR3: TGTGCCAGCAGCGTCCAGGGCGCTAATGAAAAACTGTTTTTT. This chain links TRBV2 with TRBJ1-4; a weak D match, TRBD1 (5 bases). Germline values: CDR1 SNHLY, CDR2 FYNNEI. Trimming took off 6 bases at V and 3 bases at J, with 11 bases between the two ends. The CDR3 is 14 residues long.